This T cell receptor (beta chain) was documented in a study of blood T cell repertoires in COVID-19. Germline values: CDR1 SGHNT, CDR2 YENEEA. V lost 1 base and J lost 3; bases outside the gene matches: 10. The CDR3 runs to 17 residues. Method: immunoSEQ multiplex PCR; TCRdb's copy keeps in-frame clones and lacks some. The sample holds about 160,000 clones, over 70% seen once. The sample consisted of peripheral blood. This TCR was recovered from a man between 65 and 85 years old with acute or convalescent COVID-19. The V and J genes are TRBV11-3 and TRBJ2-7; 9 positions match TRBD2. The CDR3 loop reads CASSLVGAGGLSYEQYF. The CDR3 nucleotides are TGTGCCAGCAGCTTAGTAGGAGCGGGAGGATTAAGCTACGAGCAGTACTTC.